A single sample gave rise to the 5 T cell receptor beta chains below, sequenced in a study of T-cell memory formation after mild COVID-19. TCRdb reanalysed the 5' RACE reads using MiXCR and keeps one entry per CDR3 protein. The sample has some 150,000 distinct CDR3 sequences, 15% to 20% seen once; the top ten hold around 2.5%. Source material: PBMCs or a T cell subset sorted from them (not recorded which). Receptor source: an adult woman who had mild COVID-19 (a few samples of this study predate the infection). Cell type and time point are not known.

This chain links TRBV12-3 or TRBV12-4 with TRBJ2-2; 11 bases agree with TRBD1. The CDR3 spans 16 residues. V was clipped by 7 bases and J by 6 bases; unmatched bases: 10. In nucleotides, the CDR3 is TGTGCCAGCACACCGGGACAGGGGGTTCGAGCCGGGGAGCTGTTTTTT. Residues: CASTPGQGVRAGELFF.

The sample holds a few counts of this clonotype. V usage is TRBV6-5 and J usage is TRBJ1-2; 9 nucleotides match TRBD1. CDR3 length equals 16 residues. Germline loops: CDR1 MNHEY, CDR2 SVGAGI. Germline trimming cut 4 bases from V and 8 bases from J; bases unmatched to any gene: 14. CDR3 DNA sequence: TGTGCCAGCAGTTCGACTCTTTTACAGGGGGCCTCGGGCTACACCTTC. The encoded protein is CASSSTLLQGASGYTF.

This chain links TRBV5-1 with TRBJ2-3; D might be TRBD1 (5 bases). Germline assignment: CDR1 SGHRS and CDR2 YFSETQ. The CDR3 runs 12 residues. V was pared by 4 bases and J by 4 bases, with 7 bases between. CDR3 amino acids: CASSRRADTQYF. DNA of the CDR3: TGCGCCAGCAGCCGCAGGGCAGATACGCAGTATTTT.

There are a few counts of this clonotype. The chain employs TRBV5-5 and TRBJ2-7, with D possibly being TRBD2 (6 bases). The CDR3 spans 12 residues. Germline lookup yields CDR1 SGHKS and CDR2 YYEKEE (reference sequence). V shed 4 bases and J shed 4 bases, with 9 bases lying between them. CDR3 DNA: TGTGCCAGCAGCCAGGGACTGTACGAGCAGTACTTC. Translation: CASSQGLYEQYF.

The chain combines TRBV27 with TRBJ1-2, with a weak D call TRBD1 (6 bases). CDR1 MNHEY and CDR2 SMNVEV come from the germline V gene (reference sequence). V was shortened by 3 bases and J by 3 bases, with 14 bases between the two germline ends. The CDR3 is made up of 15 amino acids. The CDR3 DNA is TGTGCCAGCAGTTTGAACCGGGACACCTACTATGGCTACACCTTC. It is translated as CASSLNRDTYYGYTF.